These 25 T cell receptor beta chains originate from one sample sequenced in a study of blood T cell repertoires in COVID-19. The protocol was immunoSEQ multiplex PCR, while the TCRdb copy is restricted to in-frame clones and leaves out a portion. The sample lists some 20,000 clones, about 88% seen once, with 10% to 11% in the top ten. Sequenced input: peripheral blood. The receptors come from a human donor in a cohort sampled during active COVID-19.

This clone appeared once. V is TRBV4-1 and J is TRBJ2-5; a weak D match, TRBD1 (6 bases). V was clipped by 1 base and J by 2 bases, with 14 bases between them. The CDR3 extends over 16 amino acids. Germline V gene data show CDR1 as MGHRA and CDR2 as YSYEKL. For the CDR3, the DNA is TGCGCCAGCAGCCAAGGGCAGGGGCCCCAACAAGAGACCCAGTACTTC. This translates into CASSQGQGPQQETQYF.

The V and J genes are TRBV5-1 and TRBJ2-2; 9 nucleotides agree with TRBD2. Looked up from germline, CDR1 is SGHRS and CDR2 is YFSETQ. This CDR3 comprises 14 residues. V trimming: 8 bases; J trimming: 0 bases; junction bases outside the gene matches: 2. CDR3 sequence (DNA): TGCGCCAGTCTAGCGGGAACGAACACCGGGGAGCTGTTTTTT. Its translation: CASLAGTNTGELFF.

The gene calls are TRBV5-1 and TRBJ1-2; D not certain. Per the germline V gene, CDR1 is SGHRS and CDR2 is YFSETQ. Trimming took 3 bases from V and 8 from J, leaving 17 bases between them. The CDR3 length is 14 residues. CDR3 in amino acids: CASSSAGRDRGYTF. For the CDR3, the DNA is TGCGCCAGCAGCTCGGCGGGTAGGGATCGGGGCTACACCTTC.

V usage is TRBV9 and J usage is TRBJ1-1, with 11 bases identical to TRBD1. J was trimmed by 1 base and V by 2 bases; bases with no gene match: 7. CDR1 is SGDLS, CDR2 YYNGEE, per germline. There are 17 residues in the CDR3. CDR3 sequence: CASSVGDRGDSNTEAFF. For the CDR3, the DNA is TGTGCCAGCAGCGTGGGGGACAGGGGGGATTCGAACACTGAAGCTTTCTTT.

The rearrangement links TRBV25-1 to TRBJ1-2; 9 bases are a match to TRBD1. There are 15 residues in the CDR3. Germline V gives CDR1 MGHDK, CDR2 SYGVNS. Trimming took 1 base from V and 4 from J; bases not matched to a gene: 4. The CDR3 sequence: CASSEWGQGPYGYTF. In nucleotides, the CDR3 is TGTGCCAGCAGTGAATGGGGACAGGGCCCCTATGGCTACACCTTC.

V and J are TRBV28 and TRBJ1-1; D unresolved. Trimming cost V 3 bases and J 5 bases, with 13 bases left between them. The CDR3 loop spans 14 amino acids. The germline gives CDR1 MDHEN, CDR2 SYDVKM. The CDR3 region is CASSLGGGKTEAFF. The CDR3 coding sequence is TGTGCCAGCAGTTTGGGAGGCGGAAAAACTGAAGCTTTCTTT.

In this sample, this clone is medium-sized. The CDR3 region has the DNA TGTGCCAGCAGAACGACAAATGAAAAACTGTTTTTT. It codes for CASRTTNEKLFF. The chain carries TRBV21-1 and TRBJ1-4; TRBD1, as called in the table, went unchecked against the DNA. TRBV21-1 is an annotated pseudogene. This CDR3 is built from 12 residues.

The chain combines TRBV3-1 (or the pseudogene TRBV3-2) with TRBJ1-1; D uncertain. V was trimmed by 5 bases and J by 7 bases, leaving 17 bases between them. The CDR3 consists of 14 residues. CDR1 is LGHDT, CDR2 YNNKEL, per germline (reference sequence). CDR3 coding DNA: TGTGCCAGCAGCGCTAGGGATCTCGGAGGTGAAGCTTTCTTT. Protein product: CASSARDLGGEAFF.

The CDR3, as DNA: TGTGCCAGTAGTATAGATCGGGGCACCGGGGAGCTGTTTTTT. Translation: CASSIDRGTGELFF. V gene TRBV19 combines with J gene TRBJ2-2; maybe TRBD2 (5 bases). Trimming took 0 bases from V and 4 from J, leaving 6 bases between them. The length of the CDR3 is 14 residues. CDR1 and CDR2 (germline): LNHDA, SQIVND (reference sequence).

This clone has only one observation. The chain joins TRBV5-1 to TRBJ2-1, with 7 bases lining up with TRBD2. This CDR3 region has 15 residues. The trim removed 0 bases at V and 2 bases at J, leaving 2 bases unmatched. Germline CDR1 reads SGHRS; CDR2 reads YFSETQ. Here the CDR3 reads CASSLALATYNEQFF. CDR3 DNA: TGCGCCAGCAGCTTGGCACTAGCGACCTACAATGAGCAGTTCTTC. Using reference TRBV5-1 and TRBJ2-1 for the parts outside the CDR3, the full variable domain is KAGVTQTPRYLIKTRGQQVTLSCSPISGHRSVSWYQQTPGQGLQFLFEYFSETQRNKGNFPGRFSGRQFSNSRSEMNVSTLELGDSALYLCASSLALATYNEQFFGPGTRLTVL.

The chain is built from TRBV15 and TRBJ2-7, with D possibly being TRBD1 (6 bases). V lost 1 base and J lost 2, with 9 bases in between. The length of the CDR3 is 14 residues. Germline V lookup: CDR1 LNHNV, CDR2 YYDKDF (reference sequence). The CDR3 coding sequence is TGTGCCACCAGCAGAGTAGCAGGGGCCTACGAGCAGTACTTC. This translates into CATSRVAGAYEQYF. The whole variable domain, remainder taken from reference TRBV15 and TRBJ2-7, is DAMVIQNPRYQVTQFGKPVTLSCSQTLNHNVMYWYQQKSSQAPKLLFHYYDKDFNNEADTPDNFQSRRPNTSFCFLDIRSPGLGDTAMYLCATSRVAGAYEQYFGPGTRLTVT.

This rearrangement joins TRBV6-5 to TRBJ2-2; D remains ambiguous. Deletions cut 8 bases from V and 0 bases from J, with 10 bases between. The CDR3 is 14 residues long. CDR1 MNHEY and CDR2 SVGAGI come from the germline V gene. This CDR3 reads CASAPGANTGELFF. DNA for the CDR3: TGTGCCAGCGCCCCAGGCGCGAACACCGGGGAGCTGTTTTTT.

This chain's CDR3 is CAWRPGTSGRNEQYF. The DNA for the CDR3 is TGTGCCTGGAGGCCTGGGACTAGCGGGAGGAACGAGCAGTACTTC. V is TRBV30 and J is TRBJ2-7; 15 bases agree with TRBD2. V was clipped by 3 bases and J by 5 bases; unmatched bases: 5. In germline, CDR1 is GTSNPN, CDR2 SVGIG (reference sequence). CDR3 length: 15 amino acids.

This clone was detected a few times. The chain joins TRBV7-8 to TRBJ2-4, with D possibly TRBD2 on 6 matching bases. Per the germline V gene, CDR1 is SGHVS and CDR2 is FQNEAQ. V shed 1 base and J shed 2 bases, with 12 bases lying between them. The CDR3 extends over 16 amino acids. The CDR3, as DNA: TGTGCCAGCAGCTTAGAGGGAGGCAGAACCAAAAACATTCAGTACTTC. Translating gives CASSLEGGRTKNIQYF.

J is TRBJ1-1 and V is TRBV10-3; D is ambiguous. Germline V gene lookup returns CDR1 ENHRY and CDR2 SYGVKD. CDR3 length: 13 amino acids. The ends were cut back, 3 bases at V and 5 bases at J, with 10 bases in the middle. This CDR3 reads CAISDFGPTEAFF. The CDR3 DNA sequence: TGTGCCATCAGTGACTTTGGCCCGACTGAAGCTTTCTTT.

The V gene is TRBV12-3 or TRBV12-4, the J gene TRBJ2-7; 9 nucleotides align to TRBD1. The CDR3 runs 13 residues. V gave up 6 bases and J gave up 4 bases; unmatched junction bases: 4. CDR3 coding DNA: TGTGCCAGCAGAGGGACAGGGATATACGAGCAGTACTTC. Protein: CASRGTGIYEQYF.

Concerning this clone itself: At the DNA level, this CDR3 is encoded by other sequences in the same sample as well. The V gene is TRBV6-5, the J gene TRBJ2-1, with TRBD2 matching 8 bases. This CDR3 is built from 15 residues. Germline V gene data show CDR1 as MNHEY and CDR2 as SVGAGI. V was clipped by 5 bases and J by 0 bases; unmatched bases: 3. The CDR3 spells CASSLGRGSYNEQFF. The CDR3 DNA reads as TGTGCCAGCAGTCTCGGGAGGGGCTCCTACAATGAGCAGTTCTTC.

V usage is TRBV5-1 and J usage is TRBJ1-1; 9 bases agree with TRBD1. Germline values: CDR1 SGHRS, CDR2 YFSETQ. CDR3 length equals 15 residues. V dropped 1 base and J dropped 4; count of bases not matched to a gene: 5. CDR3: CASSLTGGEGTEAFF. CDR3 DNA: TGCGCCAGCAGCTTGACAGGGGGCGAGGGCACTGAAGCTTTCTTT.

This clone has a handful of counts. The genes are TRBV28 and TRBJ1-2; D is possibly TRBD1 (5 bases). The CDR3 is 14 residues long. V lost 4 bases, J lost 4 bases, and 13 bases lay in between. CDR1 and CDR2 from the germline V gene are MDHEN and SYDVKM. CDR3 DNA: TGTGCCAGCAGTTGGAAAGGGGCCCCCTATGGCTACACCTTC. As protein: CASSWKGAPYGYTF.

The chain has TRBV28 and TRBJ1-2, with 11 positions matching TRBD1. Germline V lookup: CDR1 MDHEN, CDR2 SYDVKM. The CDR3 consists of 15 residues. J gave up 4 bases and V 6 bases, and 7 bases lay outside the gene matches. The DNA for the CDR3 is TGTGCCAGCAGGCACACCGGGACAGGGGGCTATGGCTACACCTTC. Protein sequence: CASRHTGTGGYGYTF.

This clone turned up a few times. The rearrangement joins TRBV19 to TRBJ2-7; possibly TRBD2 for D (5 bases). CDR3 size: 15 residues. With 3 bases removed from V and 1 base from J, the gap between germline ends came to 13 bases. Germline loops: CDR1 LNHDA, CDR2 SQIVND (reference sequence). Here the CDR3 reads CASSIQGGISYEQYF. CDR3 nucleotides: TGTGCCAGTAGTATCCAAGGAGGAATTTCCTACGAGCAGTACTTC.

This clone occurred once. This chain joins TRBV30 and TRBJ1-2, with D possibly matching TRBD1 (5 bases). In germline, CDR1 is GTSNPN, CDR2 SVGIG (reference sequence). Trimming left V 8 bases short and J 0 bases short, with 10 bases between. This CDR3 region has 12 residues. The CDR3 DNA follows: TGTGCCGGGGGTCGGTCTAACTATGGCTACACCTTC. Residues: CAGGRSNYGYTF.

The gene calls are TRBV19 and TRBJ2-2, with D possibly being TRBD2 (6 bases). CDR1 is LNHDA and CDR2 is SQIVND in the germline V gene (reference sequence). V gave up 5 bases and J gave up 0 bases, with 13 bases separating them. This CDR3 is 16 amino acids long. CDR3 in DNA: TGTGCCAGTAGTTATCTCGGGAGCTCGAACACCGGGGAGCTGTTTTTT. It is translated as CASSYLGSSNTGELFF.

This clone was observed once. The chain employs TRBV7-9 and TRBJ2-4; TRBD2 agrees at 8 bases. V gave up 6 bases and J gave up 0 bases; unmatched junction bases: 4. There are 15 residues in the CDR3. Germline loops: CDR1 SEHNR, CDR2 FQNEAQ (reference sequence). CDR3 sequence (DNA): TGTGCCAGCAGGAGCGGGGGAGGAGCCAAAAACATTCAGTACTTC. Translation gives CASRSGGGAKNIQYF. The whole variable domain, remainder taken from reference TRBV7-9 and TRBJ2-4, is DTGVSQNPRHKITKRGQNVTFRCDPISEHNRLYWYRQTLGQGPEFLTYFQNEAQLEKSRLLSDRFSAERPKGSFSTLEIQRTEQGDSAMYLCASRSGGGAKNIQYFGAGTRLSVL.

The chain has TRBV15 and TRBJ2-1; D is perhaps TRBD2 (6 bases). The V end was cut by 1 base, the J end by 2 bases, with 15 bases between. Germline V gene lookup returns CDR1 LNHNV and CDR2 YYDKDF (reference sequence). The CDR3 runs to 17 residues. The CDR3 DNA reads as TGTGCCACCAGCAGAGGGGGCCTAGCGAGTGCCTACAATGAGCAGTTCTTC. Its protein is CATSRGGLASAYNEQFF.